This TCR beta chain was sequenced during a study of blood T cell repertoires in COVID-19. Study information: Collection of acute and convalescent COVID-19 samples took place in the United States, Italy and Spain.

In germline, CDR1 is LNHDA, CDR2 SQIVND (reference sequence). The CDR3 sequence is 19 residues long. V was pared by 7 bases and J by 3 bases, with 16 bases of the junction left unmatched. Authors' processing steps: Reference gene primer amplification yielded estimated nucleated cell counts. The data were produced by immunoSEQ multiplex PCR, yet TCRdb's version contains in-frame clones alone and is incomplete. That table is the source of V, J and clone size, and D and trimming were worked out from the DNA. The table records a few hundred thousand clones, around nine tenths of them present only once. Patients at the Seattle site were enrolled during active infection and followed longitudinally.

Material for sequencing was peripheral blood. This TCR derives from a man between 50 and 59 years old with COVID-19, enrolled during active disease. J is TRBJ2-2 and V is TRBV19, with 11 bases identical to TRBD2. DNA of the CDR3: TGTGCCAGTACCCGAGGGCTAGCGGGAGGCTGGTTGGACACCGGGGAGCTGTTTTTT. This gives the protein CASTRGLAGGWLDTGELFF. The full variable domain, in which reference TRBV19 and TRBJ2-2 provide the parts outside the CDR3, is DGGITQSPKYLFRKEGQNVTLSCEQNLNHDAMYWYRQDPGQGLRLIYYSQIVNDFQKGDIAEGYSVSREKKESFPLTVTSAQKNPTAFYLCASTRGLAGGWLDTGELFFGEGSRLTVL.